This paragraph reports one T cell receptor (beta chain). Its antigen is still unknown. Base qualities are not provided; no much larger clone lies one nucleotide away. The immunoSEQ Assay, a bias-controlled multiplex PCR, was used to amplify TCRbeta CDR3 regions from genomic DNA. For the original study's pipeline: Within the assay, amplification of reference gene primers was used to estimate how many nucleated cells each sample contained. To quantify the absolute abundance of each unique TCRbeta CDR3 rearrangement, sequence reads were collapsed and filtered. For each sample, productive Simpson clonality was calculated by taking the square root of Simpson's diversity index across productive rearrangements. The immuneACCESS repertoire file appears here via TCRdb, limited to in-frame rearrangements. These files lack a portion of the clones; in checked studies, under half of the deficit traces to unresolved V genes, and the cause of the others is not known. V, J and clone size were drawn from that table, and D and trimming were deduced from the DNA. For this sample there are approximately 150,000 clones; roughly 88% appear just once. The ten largest clonotypes hold 10% of the sample.

Each collaborating institution followed its own protocols to collect whole blood in K2EDTA tubes. For TCRbeta analysis, collaborators shipped samples as frozen whole blood, isolated PBMCs, or DNA extracted from either of those sample types. This sample was included in a study of blood T cell repertoires in COVID-19 (dated by TCRdb to 2019 to 2021). About the investigation overall: Samples from collaborators originated in the United States, Italy and Spain and spanned both the acute and convalescent phases of COVID-19. Where available, HLA class I and class II types were obtained from metadata supplied by the sample provider rather than from assay-based typing. Subjects who had been exposed to COVID-19, were actively infected with it, or had recovered from it provided the deeply sampled blood TCRbeta repertoires that made up the dataset. The sample metadata nearly always contained a de-identified subject ID, COVID-19 status, age in years and sex. Samples were obtained from the ongoing ImmuneRACE study (first 160 participants) and from about 1,300 subjects provided by 6 global collaborators. The repertoires were released in a freely available public database meant as a resource for research on the immune response to SARS-CoV-2. The material from the prospective study consisted of cDNA or gDNA derived from T cells, B-cell-depleted T cells, or PBMCs. Overall study outcomes, separate from this receptor: The amount of clinical and demographic metadata varied by source and participant and was provided uncurated.

The CDR3 numbers 15 residues from cysteine through phenylalanine. The sequence is cut down to CDR3 DNA, 45 bases in frame from base 1. CDR1 and CDR2 were assigned from the germline V gene as LGHNA and YNFKEQ. V loses 5 bases at its end and J loses 5 bases; junction bases beyond the gene matches: 9. This TCR derives from a man in his sixties with active or convalescent COVID-19. The source material was peripheral blood. The chain joins TRBV4-2 to TRBJ2-3; the junction holds 8 bases that match TRBD2. The CDR3 loop reads CASSSSGRGIDTQYF. DNA sequence: TGTGCCAGCAGCTCCAGCGGGAGAGGTATAGATACGCAGTATTTT.